This T cell receptor beta chain was observed in a study of Graves' ophthalmopathy and Graves' hyperthyroidism. This clonotype was observed many times. Investigators amplified TCR beta CDR3 regions from RNA transcripts. Scientists carried out first-round RT-PCR using HTBI primers and then a second-round multiplex PCR. TCRdb called the multiplex PCR reads again in MiXCR, with one record for every CDR3 protein. The sample carries over a million distinct CDR3 sequences, 35% to 40% recorded once. CDR1 is SQVTM and CDR2 is ANQGSEA in the germline V gene. CDR3 length: 12 residues. Trimming left V 6 bases short and J 6 bases short, with 14 bases between.

The receptor was isolated from an adult man with Graves' hyperthyroidism. Sequencing was carried out using peripheral blood or thyroid tissue (not recorded which). The genes are TRBV29-1 and TRBJ1-2, with D possibly TRBD1 on 5 matching bases. The CDR3 reads CSVTGVQHGYTF. CDR3 DNA: TGCAGCGTCACGGGGGTTCAGCATGGCTACACCTTC.